This entry lists 21 T cell receptor beta chains sequenced from one sample in a study of blood T cell repertoires in COVID-19. Libraries were prepared by immunoSEQ multiplex PCR; TCRdb keeps only in-frame clonotypes and omits some of them. In the table there are about 50,000 clones, around 80% of which are singletons. The material sequenced was peripheral blood. Source of these receptors: a man aged 35 to 55 with acute or convalescent COVID-19.

The genes are TRBV2 and TRBJ2-5; D is undetermined. The length of the CDR3 is 14 residues. Germline V gene data show CDR1 as SNHLY and CDR2 as FYNNEI. V lost 5 bases to trimming and J lost 3 bases, with 13 bases between them. The CDR3 protein is CASSSTKPEETQYF. The DNA of the CDR3 is TGTGCCAGCAGTTCTACTAAGCCGGAAGAGACCCAGTACTTC.

This chain uses TRBV11-3 with TRBJ2-1; D is uncertain. Germline V CDR1 and CDR2: SGHNT, YENEEA. This CDR3 is 16 amino acids long. V lost 0 bases and J 0 bases, leaving 9 bases between the germline ends. The CDR3 reads CASSLDVRLSYNEQFF. The DNA of the CDR3 is TGTGCCAGCAGCTTAGATGTCAGACTCTCCTACAATGAGCAGTTCTTC.

This chain connects TRBV7-2 to TRBJ2-1, with 9 bases aligning to TRBD2. V was pared by 0 bases and J by 9 bases, with 15 bases of the junction left unmatched. Germline-derived CDR1 and CDR2 are SGHTA and FQGNSA. The CDR3 runs 18 residues. The CDR3 DNA reads as TGTGCCAGCAGCTTAGCGGGGACTAGCACCGCCCCTGGTGGTGAGCAGTTCTTC. Its protein is CASSLAGTSTAPGGEQFF.

This sequence joins TRBV14 and TRBJ2-3; D might be TRBD2 (5 bases). Germline CDR1 SGHDN, CDR2 FVKESK. The CDR3 runs 15 residues. The V and J ends lost 0 bases and 8 bases respectively, with 15 bases between them. The CDR3 DNA sequence: TGTGCCAGCAGCCAAGATCGGGGTCGCACCGCTACGCAGTATTTT. Its translation is CASSQDRGRTATQYF. The complete variable domain, with remaining parts taken from reference TRBV14 and TRBJ2-3, reads EAGVTQFPSHSVIEKGQTVTLRCDPISGHDNLYWYRRVMGKEIKFLLHFVKESKQDESGMPNNRFLAERTGGTYSTLKVQPAELEDSGVYFCASSQDRGRTATQYFGPGTRLTVL.

The CDR3 bases are TGCGCCACGAACAGGGGGGAGGCAGATACGCAGTATTTT. Translation: CATNRGEADTQYF. V usage is TRBV10-2 and J usage is TRBJ2-3; 8 bases align to TRBD1. The CDR3 contains 13 residues. CDR1 WSHSY and CDR2 SAAADI come from the germline V gene. The junction had 7 bases not matched to a gene; V was cut back by 10 bases and J by 4 bases.

This sequence joins TRBV2 and TRBJ1-1; 9 nucleotides match TRBD1. The germline CDR1 and CDR2 sequences are SNHLY and FYNNEI. CDR3 length: 14 amino acids. After removal of 6 bases from V and 6 bases from J, the junction contained 8 bases not matched to a gene. The CDR3 loop is CASRTQDRGPEAFF. CDR3 nucleotide sequence: TGTGCCAGCAGGACCCAGGACAGGGGACCTGAAGCTTTCTTT. Supplemented by reference TRBV2 and TRBJ1-1, the full variable domain reads EPEVTQTPSHQVTQMGQEVILRCVPISNHLYFYWYRQILGQKVEFLVSFYNNEISEKSEIFDDQFSVERPDGSNFTLKIRSTKLEDSAMYFCASRTQDRGPEAFFGQGTRLTVV.

The chain carries TRBV7-2 and TRBJ1-1; the D is unclear. Trimming left V 2 bases short and J 11 bases short, with 15 bases between. The CDR3 is 13 amino acids. Germline loops: CDR1 SGHTA, CDR2 FQGNSA. The CDR3 loop reads CASSLNDGLTAFF. CDR3 coding DNA: TGTGCCAGCAGCTTAAACGACGGGTTGACTGCTTTCTTT.

The chain is built from TRBV6-5 and TRBJ1-2, with 7 nucleotides matching TRBD1. The CDR3 runs 13 residues. Germline loops: CDR1 MNHEY, CDR2 SVGAGI. The ends lost 5 bases at V and 2 bases at J; junction bases unmatched: 2. In nucleotides, the CDR3 is TGTGCCAGCAGTACGACAGGGAACTATGGCTACACCTTC. Translated: CASSTTGNYGYTF.

The rearrangement uses TRBV12-3 or TRBV12-4 and TRBJ2-7; D is uncertain. The CDR3 is 13 residues long. Trimming cost V 3 bases and J 3 bases, with 9 bases left between them. CDR3 protein: CASSFAVYYEQYF. CDR3 sequence (DNA): TGTGCCAGCAGTTTTGCGGTCTACTACGAGCAGTACTTC.

This clone was seen just once. The J gene is TRBJ2-3, the V gene TRBV3-1 (or the pseudogene TRBV3-2), with a weak D call TRBD2 (6 bases). CDR1 is LGHDT, CDR2 YNNKEL, per germline (reference sequence). The CDR3 covers 11 residues. V was clipped by 4 bases and J by 8 bases, with 7 bases between them. CDR3 in amino acids: CASSPGATQYF. The CDR3 DNA reads TGTGCCAGCAGCCCGGGAGCTACGCAGTATTTT.

The chain is built from TRBV5-6 and TRBJ1-3; unclear D gene. The CDR3 runs 18 residues. V was shortened by 0 bases and J by 1 base, with 17 bases between the two germline ends. Germline lookup yields CDR1 SGHDT and CDR2 YYEEEE. The CDR3 DNA follows: TGTGCCAGCAGCTTGGCCCTTCGGGTAGAACTATCTGGAAACACCATATATTTT. This codes for CASSLALRVELSGNTIYF.

The V gene is TRBV6-5, the J gene TRBJ2-2; 7 bases align to TRBD1. V was clipped by 4 bases and J by 5 bases; unmatched bases: 4. This CDR3 region has 14 residues. The V gene's germline CDR1 is MNHEY and CDR2 SVGAGI. CDR3 nucleotide sequence: TGTGCCAGCAGTTTGGGACAGCAAACCGGGGAGCTGTTTTTT. It yields the protein CASSLGQQTGELFF.

The V gene is TRBV18, the J gene TRBJ1-1; 8 nucleotides agree with TRBD1. The CDR3 consists of 18 residues. The trim removed 5 bases at V and 3 bases at J, leaving 17 bases unmatched. Per the germline V gene, CDR1 is KGHSH and CDR2 is LQKENI. This chain's CDR3 is CASSYNRQGPTTYTEAFF. The CDR3 nucleotides are TGTGCCAGCTCATATAACAGACAGGGGCCCACAACTTACACTGAAGCTTTCTTT.

The rearrangement joins TRBV18 to TRBJ1-6; TRBD1 aligns across 8 bases. V lost 3 bases and J lost 5; bases outside the gene matches: 0. The CDR3 length is 14 residues. Germline V gene data show CDR1 as KGHSH and CDR2 as LQKENI. CDR3 sequence: CASSPGQDNSPLHF. Written as DNA, the CDR3 is TGTGCCAGCTCACCGGGACAGGATAATTCACCCCTCCACTTT.

This clone was detected only once. The V call is TRBV7-9, the J call TRBJ1-1; 8 nucleotides agree with TRBD1. The CDR3 runs to 15 residues. Germline V gene data show CDR1 as SEHNR and CDR2 as FQNEAQ (reference sequence). V lost 5 bases to trimming and J lost 3 bases; unmatched junction nucleotides: 8. The CDR3 reads CASSPLRTGYTEAFF. The CDR3 DNA reads TGTGCCAGCAGCCCGCTACGGACAGGGTACACTGAAGCTTTCTTT.

The V gene is TRBV30, the J gene TRBJ1-5, with a weak D call TRBD1 (5 bases). Looked up from germline, CDR1 is GTSNPN and CDR2 is SVGIG (reference sequence). With 1 base removed from V and 4 bases from J, the gap between germline ends came to 8 bases. The CDR3 extends over 13 amino acids. The CDR3 DNA reads TGTGCCTGGAGTGGACAGTTGAATCAGCCCCAGCATTTT. This sequence encodes CAWSGQLNQPQHF. Full variable domain (outside the CDR3, taken from reference TRBV30 and TRBJ1-5): SQTIHQWPATLVQPVGSPLSLECTVEGTSNPNLYWYRQAAGRGLQLLFYSVGIGQISSEVPQNLSASRPQDRQFILSSKKLLLSDSGFYLCAWSGQLNQPQHFGDGTRLSIL.

V gene TRBV13 combines with J gene TRBJ1-4; no clear D. The germline CDR1 and CDR2 sequences are PRHDT and FYEKMQ (reference sequence). CDR3 size: 14 residues. The V end was cut by 0 bases, the J end by 8 bases, with 10 bases between. The CDR3 region has the DNA TGTGCCAGCAGCTTAGGAGAAAAGCGGGAAAAACTGTTTTTT. Protein sequence: CASSLGEKREKLFF.

V and J are TRBV19 and TRBJ1-6; D is unclear. CDR1 LNHDA and CDR2 SQIVND come from the germline V gene (reference sequence). Trimming cost V 6 bases and J 12 bases, with 21 bases left between them. The CDR3 loop spans 15 amino acids. This CDR3 reads CASRDGMVDPRPLHF. The CDR3 bases are TGTGCCAGTAGGGACGGGATGGTAGACCCGAGACCCCTCCACTTT.

J is TRBJ2-2 and V is TRBV5-1; the match to TRBD1 covers 7 bases. After removal of 3 bases from V and 6 bases from J, the junction contained 8 bases not matched to a gene. The V gene's germline CDR1 is SGHRS and CDR2 YFSETQ. CDR3 length equals 15 residues. CDR3 loop: CASSSTGAGAGELFF. The CDR3 DNA reads as TGCGCCAGCAGCTCCACAGGGGCTGGGGCCGGGGAGCTGTTTTTT.

The chain combines TRBV6-6 with TRBJ1-1, with 10 bases that match TRBD1. This CDR3 contains 13 residues. Germline V gene lookup returns CDR1 MNHNY and CDR2 SVGAGI (reference sequence). The trim removed 5 bases at V and 8 bases at J, leaving 5 bases unmatched. In DNA form, the CDR3 reads TGTGCCAGCAGTCCGAGACAGGGGGCAGAAGCTTTCTTT. Translation: CASSPRQGAEAFF.

The J gene is TRBJ1-2, the V gene TRBV30; D is uncertain. The CDR3 has 13 residues. Germline V CDR1 and CDR2: GTSNPN, SVGIG (reference sequence). V lost 2 bases and J lost 4, with 11 bases in between. The CDR3 DNA reads TGTGCCTGGAGTAACCAGGTACTCTATGGCTACACCTTC. This codes for CAWSNQVLYGYTF. Full variable domain (remainder filled in from reference TRBV30 and TRBJ1-2): SQTIHQWPATLVQPVGSPLSLECTVEGTSNPNLYWYRQAAGRGLQLLFYSVGIGQISSEVPQNLSASRPQDRQFILSSKKLLLSDSGFYLCAWSNQVLYGYTFGSGTRLTVV.